The 9 T cell receptor beta chains reported below all come from one sample, sequenced in a study of CD8+ T cells in alopecia areata. Following extraction, RNA underwent reverse transcription to cDNA, which served as the sequencing template. The table came from immunoSEQ multiplex PCR; TCRdb's copy has only in-frame clones and leaves some out. The profile shows some 190,000 clones, roughly 46% of them singletons. Treatment in this sample: oral pan-JAK inhibitor, 5-10 mg twice daily. The source was CD8+ T cells sorted from blood, collected around week 54, from a patient treated with tofacitinib. The receptors come from a human donor with alopecia areata.

The J gene is TRBJ1-1, the V gene TRBV27; D might be TRBD1 (5 bases). Trimming shortened V by 5 bases and J by 1 base, and 8 bases separated the two germline ends. CDR1 MNHEY and CDR2 SMNVEV come from the germline V gene (reference sequence). This CDR3 is built from 13 residues. CDR3 sequence (DNA): TGTGCCAGCAGTCCCCAGGGGAACACTGAAGCTTTCTTT. Translated: CASSPQGNTEAFF.

The V and J genes are TRBV15 and TRBJ1-1; D remains ambiguous. The germline V gene has CDR1 LNHNV and CDR2 YYDKDF (reference sequence). V lost 0 bases to trimming and J lost 4 bases, with 9 bases between them. The CDR3 has 14 amino acids. The CDR3, as DNA: TGTGCCACCAGCAGAGATATGGGGTTCACTGAAGCTTTCTTT. Translated, it gives CATSRDMGFTEAFF.

This clone has just a few counts. The chain couples TRBV9 to TRBJ2-6; TRBD2 aligns across 8 bases. J was trimmed by 4 bases and V by 3 bases; bases with no gene match: 12. The CDR3 is 18 residues long. The germline V gene encodes CDR1 SGDLS and CDR2 YYNGEE. The CDR3 spells CASSETPGGRKGANVLTF. In DNA form, the CDR3 reads TGTGCCAGCAGCGAGACCCCGGGGGGGCGAAAAGGGGCCAACGTCCTGACTTTC.

This clone has only one observation. The V and J genes are TRBV7-9 and TRBJ1-6; D is possibly TRBD1 (6 bases). This CDR3 is built from 17 residues. V gave up 1 base and J gave up 2 bases, with 12 bases separating them. The germline CDR1 and CDR2 sequences are SEHNR and FQNEAQ (reference sequence). In DNA, the CDR3 is TGTGCCAGCAGCTTAGAGTCAGGGGAAGCCTATAATTCACCCCTCCACTTT. Protein product: CASSLESGEAYNSPLHF.

This clone has a handful of counts. The CDR3 nucleotides read TGTGCCAGCAGCTTATCCAGGGTAGTATCAGATACGCAGTATTTT. Its translation: CASSLSRVVSDTQYF. The gene calls are TRBV7-9 and TRBJ2-3, with D possibly being TRBD1 (5 bases). Trimming left V 2 bases short and J 4 bases short, with 13 bases between. The germline CDR1 and CDR2 sequences are SEHNR and FQNEAQ (reference sequence). The CDR3 has 15 amino acids.

In its sample, this clone was seen a few times. The rearrangement uses TRBV9 and TRBJ2-7; 13 nucleotides align to TRBD2. The trim removed 2 bases at V and 0 bases at J, leaving 5 bases unmatched. CDR3 length: 17 amino acids. Germline V CDR1 and CDR2: SGDLS, YYNGEE. This chain's CDR3 is CASSVGLAGAASYEQYF. The CDR3, as DNA: TGTGCCAGCAGCGTCGGACTAGCGGGGGCCGCCTCCTACGAGCAGTACTTC. The full variable domain, its missing parts supplied by reference TRBV9 and TRBJ2-7, is DSGVTQTPKHLITATGQRVTLRCSPRSGDLSVYWYQQSLDQGLQFLIQYYNGEERAKGNILERFSAQQFPDLHSELNLSSLELGDSALYFCASSVGLAGAASYEQYFGPGTRLTVT.

This clone was seen a few times. This chain connects TRBV11-1 to TRBJ2-1; 9 bases fit TRBD2. Germline V gives CDR1 SGHAT, CDR2 FQDESV (reference sequence). This CDR3 spans 16 amino acids. Trimming removed 6 bases from V and 1 base from J; junction bases left unmatched: 7. CDR3 region: CASSRGGGGSYNEQFF. In DNA form, the CDR3 reads TGTGCCAGCAGTCGAGGCGGGGGGGGTTCCTACAATGAGCAGTTCTTC. The variable domain in full, with the rest retrieved from reference TRBV11-1 and TRBJ2-1, is EAEVAQSPRYKITEKSQAVAFWCDPISGHATLYWYRQILGQGPELLVQFQDESVVDDSQLPKDRFSAERLKGVDSTLKIQPAELGDSAMYLCASSRGGGGSYNEQFFGPGTRLTVL.

The rearrangement uses TRBV10-3 and TRBJ2-1; 7 bases fit TRBD1. The CDR3 runs to 16 residues. Germline CDR1 reads ENHRY; CDR2 reads SYGVKD. Trimming took 0 bases from V and 12 from J; bases not matched to a gene: 14. CDR3 protein: CAISESGDSLDVWQFF. The DNA for the CDR3 is TGTGCCATCAGTGAGTCGGGGGACAGCCTAGACGTTTGGCAGTTCTTC.

The genes are TRBV6-5 and TRBJ1-2; TRBD1 might be the D (5 bases). Per germline, CDR1 MNHEY and CDR2 SVGAGI. Trimming pared 5 bases from V and 2 bases from J, leaving 12 bases between. The CDR3 covers 14 residues. Here the CDR3 DNA reads TGTGCCAGCAGTATGTCAGGGTCAAACTATGGCTACACCTTC. Translation gives CASSMSGSNYGYTF.